Listed below are T cell receptor beta chains from one sample, sequenced in a study of OX40 agonist ivuxolimab in advanced cancers. Repertoires were generated with immunoSEQ multiplex PCR, while TCRdb's copy carries only in-frame clones and drops some. This sample yields roughly 66,000 clones, of which roughly four fifths are seen a single time; 0.42% belongs to the top ten. Sequenced here: CD4+ or CD8+ T cells sorted from blood, sampled in a trial of the OX40 agonist ivuxolimab. The receptors stem from an adult with an advanced solid tumor such as melanoma, head and neck, liver or kidney cancer. CDR3s include the opening cysteine and the closing phenylalanine or tryptophan. A D gene is named only where the DNA matches it firmly. Size values are once, few and many counts, or a class for expanded clones, and some rows have none.

v_gene: TRBV19
j_gene: TRBJ2-4
abundance: medium-sized
d_gene: TRBD2
CDR3aa: CASSKAGRGGGTAKNIQYF
CDR3nt: TGTGCCAGTAGTAAGGCTGGTCGTGGGGGAGGGACTGCCAAAAACATTCAGTACTTC

v_gene: TRBV28
j_gene: TRBJ2-5
abundance: NA
d_gene: NA
CDR3aa: CASSNDPGTETQYF
CDR3nt: TGTGCCAGCAGCAACGACCCAGGGACAGAGACCCAGTACTTC

v_gene: TRBV5-1
j_gene: TRBJ2-5
abundance: NA
d_gene: TRBD2
CDR3aa: CASSPGGLAGQETQYF
CDR3nt: TGCGCCAGCAGTCCTGGTGGTCTAGCGGGCCAAGAGACCCAGTACTTC

v_gene: TRBV7-9
j_gene: TRBJ1-3
abundance: NA
d_gene: NA
CDR3aa: CASSSGRRGSGNTIYF
CDR3nt: TGTGCCAGCAGCTCGGGTCGGAGGGGATCTGGAAACACCATATATTTT

v_gene: TRBV5-1
j_gene: TRBJ2-3
abundance: NA
d_gene: TRBD1
CDR3aa: CASSSLQGATDTQYF
CDR3nt: TGCGCCAGCAGCTCTCTTCAGGGGGCCACAGATACGCAGTATTTT

v_gene: TRBV1
j_gene: TRBJ2-1
abundance: NA
d_gene: NA
CDR3aa: CTSSQDGSGGAKYDEQFF
CDR3nt: TGCACCAGCAGCCAAGATGGTAGCGGGGGGGCCAAGTACGATGAGCAGTTCTTC

v_gene: TRBV10-3
j_gene: TRBJ2-2
abundance: NA
d_gene: NA
CDR3aa: CAISESGGATGELFF
CDR3nt: TGTGCCATCAGTGAGTCCGGGGGAGCCACCGGGGAGCTGTTTTTT

v_gene: TRBV7-8
j_gene: TRBJ1-5
abundance: NA
d_gene: NA
CDR3aa: CASSLRLEEPQHF
CDR3nt: TGTGCCAGCAGCCTAAGACTTGAGGAGCCCCAGCATTTT

v_gene: TRBV19
j_gene: TRBJ2-5
abundance: NA
d_gene: NA
CDR3aa: CASSRGLIQTQYF
CDR3nt: TGTGCCAGTAGTAGGGGGTTGATCCAGACCCAGTACTTC

v_gene: TRBV25-1
j_gene: TRBJ2-5
abundance: NA
d_gene: TRBD2
CDR3aa: CASSESSSGRKTQYF
CDR3nt: TGTGCCAGCAGTGAATCGTCTAGCGGGCGGAAGACCCAGTACTTC

v_gene: TRBV30
j_gene: TRBJ2-5
abundance: NA
d_gene: NA
CDR3aa: CAWTLGARETQYF
CDR3nt: TGTGCCTGGACACTGGGGGCGAGAGAGACCCAGTACTTC

v_gene: TRBV7-9
j_gene: TRBJ2-7
abundance: once
d_gene: NA
CDR3aa: CASSLLGAGEQYF
CDR3nt: TGTGCCAGCAGCCTGCTAGGGGCCGGCGAGCAGTACTTC

v_gene: TRBV11-3
j_gene: TRBJ2-3
abundance: few
d_gene: TRBD2
CDR3aa: CASSLSGLAGDTQYF
CDR3nt: TGTGCCAGCAGCCTGTCGGGACTAGCGGGAGATACGCAGTATTTT

v_gene: TRBV4-1
j_gene: TRBJ2-3
abundance: NA
d_gene: TRBD2
CDR3aa: CASSLNSGGSTDTQYF
CDR3nt: TGCGCCAGCAGCCTGAATAGCGGGGGAAGCACAGATACGCAGTATTTT

v_gene: TRBV10-1
j_gene: TRBJ2-3
abundance: NA
d_gene: NA
CDR3aa: CASSESGGAADTQYF
CDR3nt: TGCGCCAGCAGTGAGTCGGGGGGGGCGGCAGATACGCAGTATTTT

v_gene: TRBV7-9
j_gene: TRBJ2-7
abundance: NA
d_gene: NA
CDR3aa: CASSLKSHEQYF
CDR3nt: TGTGCCAGCAGCCTGAAATCACACGAGCAGTACTTC

v_gene: TRBV29-1
j_gene: TRBJ1-4
abundance: NA
d_gene: NA
CDR3aa: CSVSVVATNEKLFF
CDR3nt: TGCAGCGTTTCTGTTGTTGCAACTAATGAAAAACTGTTTTTT

v_gene: TRBV9
j_gene: TRBJ2-3
abundance: once
d_gene: NA
CDR3aa: CASSVGISDTQYF
CDR3nt: TGTGCCAGCAGCGTAGGTATCTCAGATACGCAGTATTTT

v_gene: TRBV4-3
j_gene: TRBJ2-7
abundance: once
d_gene: TRBD1
CDR3aa: CASSLEIYSRQGSYEQYF
CDR3nt: TGCGCCAGCAGCCTCGAAATATACTCGCGACAGGGATCCTACGAGCAGTACTTC

v_gene: TRBV7-9
j_gene: TRBJ2-7
abundance: NA
d_gene: TRBD2
CDR3aa: CASSQRRGIAGEQYF
CDR3nt: TGTGCCAGCAGCCAACGAAGGGGAATAGCGGGCGAGCAGTACTTC

v_gene: TRBV19
j_gene: TRBJ1-4
abundance: few
d_gene: NA
CDR3aa: CASSTDRNEKLFF
CDR3nt: TGTGCCAGTAGCACGGACAGAAATGAAAAACTGTTTTTT

v_gene: TRBV18
j_gene: TRBJ1-1
abundance: NA
d_gene: NA
CDR3aa: CASSNPPGTTEAFF
CDR3nt: TGTGCCAGCTCCAACCCCCCTGGAACCACTGAAGCTTTCTTT

v_gene: TRBV21-1
j_gene: TRBJ1-5
abundance: NA
d_gene: NA
CDR3aa: CASSKGSRRSNQPQHF
CDR3nt: TGTGCCAGCAGCAAAGGCTCCCGGAGGAGCAATCAGCCCCAGCATTTT

v_gene: TRBV6-1
j_gene: TRBJ2-1
abundance: NA
d_gene: NA
CDR3aa: CASTRGASYNEQFF
CDR3nt: TGTGCCAGCACCAGGGGGGCCTCCTACAATGAGCAGTTCTTC

v_gene: TRBV9
j_gene: TRBJ2-5
abundance: NA
d_gene: NA
CDR3aa: CASRGFGETQYF
CDR3nt: TGTGCCAGCAGGGGCTTTGGAGAGACCCAGTACTTC

v_gene: TRBV2
j_gene: TRBJ1-2
abundance: NA
d_gene: NA
CDR3aa: CASSVGQLYGYTF
CDR3nt: TGTGCCAGCAGCGTTGGACAGCTCTATGGCTACACCTTC

v_gene: TRBV29-1
j_gene: TRBJ2-3
abundance: few
d_gene: TRBD2
CDR3aa: CSARMGGGTDTQYF
CDR3nt: TGCAGCGCCCGAATGGGGGGGGGCACAGATACGCAGTATTTT

v_gene: TRBV7-6
j_gene: TRBJ1-1
abundance: NA
d_gene: TRBD1
CDR3aa: CASSLLAGGHKVGRTEAFF
CDR3nt: TGTGCCAGCAGCTTATTGGCAGGGGGACACAAGGTGGGAAGAACTGAAGCTTTCTTT

v_gene: TRBV6-6
j_gene: TRBJ2-7
abundance: NA
d_gene: NA
CDR3aa: CASSYYQNYEQYF
CDR3nt: TGTGCCAGCAGTTACTACCAAAACTACGAGCAGTACTTC

v_gene: TRBV28
j_gene: TRBJ1-2
abundance: NA
d_gene: TRBD1
CDR3aa: CASSFPLRDREGVYYGYTF
CDR3nt: TGTGCCAGCAGTTTCCCACTCCGGGACAGGGAAGGGGTTTACTATGGCTACACCTTC

v_gene: TRBV9
j_gene: TRBJ1-1
abundance: NA
d_gene: TRBD1
CDR3aa: CASSVGTGLSLSEAFF
CDR3nt: TGTGCCAGCAGCGTGGGGACAGGCCTCTCCCTGTCGGAAGCTTTCTTT

v_gene: TRBV6-6
j_gene: TRBJ2-4
abundance: NA
d_gene: NA
CDR3aa: CASSYDLAKNIQYF
CDR3nt: TGTGCCAGCAGTTACGATCTAGCCAAAAACATTCAGTACTTC

v_gene: TRBV14
j_gene: TRBJ2-1
abundance: NA
d_gene: TRBD2
CDR3aa: CASSHLASGSFNEQFF
CDR3nt: TGTGCCAGCAGCCACCTAGCAAGCGGGAGTTTCAATGAGCAGTTCTTC

v_gene: TRBV30
j_gene: TRBJ2-1
abundance: once
d_gene: NA
CDR3aa: CAWSVRQGGELTYNEQFF
CDR3nt: TGTGCCTGGAGTGTAAGGCAGGGGGGGGAGTTGACCTACAATGAGCAGTTCTTC

v_gene: TRBV20-1
j_gene: TRBJ2-5
abundance: NA
d_gene: NA
CDR3aa: CSARDLAHQYF
CDR3nt: TGCAGTGCTAGAGATCTGGCGCACCAGTACTTC

v_gene: TRBV6-6
j_gene: TRBJ2-7
abundance: NA
d_gene: NA
CDR3aa: CASGDREVYEQYF
CDR3nt: TGTGCCAGTGGGGACCGAGAAGTCTACGAGCAGTACTTC

v_gene: TRBV2
j_gene: TRBJ1-5
abundance: NA
d_gene: NA
CDR3aa: CASSPQQGGNQPQHF
CDR3nt: TGTGCCAGCAGTCCCCAACAGGGTGGCAATCAGCCCCAGCATTTT

v_gene: TRBV5-5
j_gene: TRBJ2-2
abundance: once
d_gene: NA
CDR3aa: CASSLDLRAGELFF
CDR3nt: TGTGCCAGCAGCTTGGATTTACGGGCCGGGGAGCTGTTTTTT

v_gene: TRBV27
j_gene: TRBJ1-2
abundance: NA
d_gene: TRBD1
CDR3aa: CASSSSGVAGGYGYTF
CDR3nt: TGTGCCAGCAGTTCTTCCGGGGTCGCAGGGGGCTATGGCTACACCTTC

v_gene: TRBV6-5
j_gene: TRBJ2-2
abundance: NA
d_gene: TRBD1
CDR3aa: CASSYNPTGGLGELFF
CDR3nt: TGTGCCAGCAGTTACAACCCGACAGGGGGCCTCGGGGAGCTGTTTTTT

v_gene: TRBV6-6
j_gene: TRBJ1-1
abundance: NA
d_gene: NA
CDR3aa: CASRDSWAEAFF
CDR3nt: TGCGCCAGCAGGGATTCGTGGGCTGAAGCTTTCTTT

v_gene: TRBV18
j_gene: TRBJ1-6
abundance: NA
d_gene: NA
CDR3aa: CASSPLRLPDSPLHF
CDR3nt: TGTGCCAGCTCACCATTGCGTCTACCAGATTCACCCCTCCACTTT

v_gene: TRBV19
j_gene: TRBJ2-1
abundance: NA
d_gene: TRBD2
CDR3aa: CASNTPLAGSNEQFF
CDR3nt: TGTGCCAGTAACACCCCTCTAGCGGGAAGTAATGAGCAGTTCTTC

v_gene: TRBV5-1
j_gene: TRBJ2-3
abundance: NA
d_gene: NA
CDR3aa: CASRTTVTVDTQYF
CDR3nt: TGCGCCAGCAGGACCACCGTCACGGTAGATACGCAGTATTTT

v_gene: TRBV10-1
j_gene: TRBJ2-5
abundance: NA
d_gene: NA
CDR3aa: CASSESGGGETQYF
CDR3nt: TGCGCCAGCAGTGAGTCCGGGGGCGGAGAGACCCAGTACTTC

v_gene: TRBV10-2
j_gene: TRBJ2-5
abundance: few
d_gene: TRBD2
CDR3aa: CASSELTSGQETQYF
CDR3nt: TGCGCCAGCAGTGAGTTAACTAGCGGACAAGAGACCCAGTACTTC

v_gene: TRBV14
j_gene: TRBJ2-3
abundance: NA
d_gene: TRBD2
CDR3aa: CASSPPRTGRADTQYF
CDR3nt: TGTGCCAGCAGCCCCCCACGGACGGGGAGGGCAGATACGCAGTATTTT

v_gene: TRBV30
j_gene: TRBJ1-1
abundance: NA
d_gene: NA
CDR3aa: CAWSGGQNTEAFF
CDR3nt: TGTGCCTGGAGTGGGGGACAGAACACTGAAGCTTTCTTT

v_gene: TRBV7-9
j_gene: TRBJ2-5
abundance: NA
d_gene: NA
CDR3aa: CASSLAGAGEQETQYF
CDR3nt: TGTGCCAGCAGCTTAGCGGGGGCGGGAGAACAAGAGACCCAGTACTTC

v_gene: TRBV6-1
j_gene: TRBJ1-4
abundance: NA
d_gene: NA
CDR3aa: CASSSNRVDEKLFF
CDR3nt: TGTGCCAGCAGTAGTAACAGGGTAGATGAAAAACTGTTTTTT

v_gene: TRBV2
j_gene: TRBJ2-4
abundance: NA
d_gene: NA
CDR3aa: CASSGDIQYF
CDR3nt: TGTGCCAGCAGTGGGGACATTCAGTACTTC

v_gene: TRBV9
j_gene: TRBJ2-3
abundance: NA
d_gene: TRBD2
CDR3aa: CASSSRLASRTDTQYF
CDR3nt: TGTGCCAGCAGCTCACGACTAGCCTCTCGCACAGATACGCAGTATTTT

v_gene: TRBV5-1
j_gene: TRBJ1-1
abundance: NA
d_gene: NA
CDR3aa: CATENTEAFF
CDR3nt: TGCGCCACCGAGAACACTGAAGCTTTCTTT

v_gene: TRBV29-1
j_gene: TRBJ1-1
abundance: few
d_gene: NA
CDR3aa: CSVGRGGTEAFF
CDR3nt: TGCAGCGTTGGAAGGGGAGGTACTGAAGCTTTCTTT

v_gene: TRBV28
j_gene: TRBJ1-2
abundance: NA
d_gene: NA
CDR3aa: CGVGNSKLYGYTF
CDR3nt: TGTGGAGTAGGGAACTCGAAACTCTATGGCTACACCTTC